This T cell receptor (beta chain) was captured by sequencing in a study of T cells in localized non-small cell lung cancer. Findings and caveats of the study: Appearing in adjacent lung were a median about 57 of the top 100 tumor clones. Among the tissues sampled, uninvolved adjacent lung had the highest T cell clonality, above tumor. Greater T cell density in blood accompanied longer overall survival.

CDR3 size: 13 residues. In germline, CDR1 is SGDLS, CDR2 YYNGEE. Trimming cost V 3 bases and J 6 bases, with 9 bases left between them. TCRdb's table, derived via immunoSEQ multiplex PCR, lists solely in-frame clones and lacks some. This sample has some 29,000 clones, with about 87% found just once. This clone was seen only once. Antigen: not known. The sequence derives from a male donor at least 60 years old with stage I lung adenocarcinoma. Specimen: peripheral blood, collected before any cancer treatment. V gene TRBV9 combines with J gene TRBJ2-2; D gene unclear. DNA for the CDR3: TGTGCCAGCAGCGCCTCAGTGCCCGGGGAGCTGTTTTTT. It yields the protein CASSASVPGELFF.